A single sample is the source of the 30 T cell receptor beta chains below, sequenced in a study of somatic mutations in cytotoxic T cells in rheumatoid arthritis (dated by TCRdb to the late 2010s). The library was produced with the immunoSEQ multiplex PCR assay. TCRdb stores this immuneACCESS table with in-frame sequences only. Part of the clones is absent; in the studies checked, under half of the shortfall reflects unresolved V genes, and no reason is known for the rest. Within this sample are more than 20,000 clones, with approximately 86% of them counted one time only. The leading ten clones occupy approximately 20% of the sample. Material for sequencing was CD8+ T cells sorted from blood. These TCRs come from a woman aged 50 to 60 in good health.

The chain recombines TRBV6-5 with TRBJ2-1; no clear D gene. The CDR3 totals 16 residues. CDR1 is MNHEY and CDR2 is SVGAGI in the germline V gene. Trimming left V 0 bases short and J 8 bases short, with 17 bases between. The CDR3 here is CASSYSPGTKWDEQFF. In DNA, the CDR3 is TGTGCCAGCAGTTACTCCCCTGGTACTAAGTGGGATGAGCAGTTCTTC.

V is TRBV4-3 and J is TRBJ1-2; no firm D call. The CDR3 totals 14 residues. Trimming pared 0 bases from V and 0 bases from J, leaving 5 bases between. CDR1 and CDR2 (germline): LGHNA, YSLEER. CDR3 sequence reads: CASSQDATNYGYTF. The CDR3 region has the DNA TGCGCCAGCAGCCAAGACGCCACTAACTATGGCTACACCTTC.

This clone was picked up one time. The genes are TRBV5-4 and TRBJ2-7; D possibly matches TRBD1 or TRBD2 (5 bases each). CDR1 SGHNT and CDR2 YYREEE come from the germline V gene (reference sequence). This CDR3 spans 14 amino acids. Trimming removed 1 base at V and 3 bases at J, with 11 bases between. The CDR3 nucleotides are TGTGCCAGCAGCTTGTTGGGGGATGACTACGAGCAGTACTTC. It translates to CASSLLGDDYEQYF.

The gene calls are TRBV6-5 and TRBJ2-5; 12 nucleotides line up with TRBD2. Unmatched junction bases numbered 5, after V lost 5 bases and J lost 4 bases. The CDR3 is 15 residues long. Germline V CDR1 and CDR2: MNHEY, SVGAGI. CDR3 sequence: CASSPASGGAETQYF. DNA for the CDR3: TGTGCCAGCAGTCCGGCTAGCGGGGGGGCAGAGACCCAGTACTTC.

This clone appeared a single time. The chain carries TRBV19 and TRBJ1-4; 9 nucleotides match TRBD1. Germline V CDR1 and CDR2: LNHDA, SQIVND (reference sequence). The CDR3 totals 13 residues. V dropped 7 bases and J dropped 8; count of bases not matched to a gene: 5. The DNA of the CDR3 is TGTGCCAGTATTGGACAGGGGAAAGAAAAACTGTTTTTT. This codes for CASIGQGKEKLFF.

CDR3 region: CASSEGQGGINEQFF. The CDR3 bases are TGTGCCAGCAGCGAGGGACAGGGGGGGATCAATGAGCAGTTCTTC. The chain combines TRBV9 with TRBJ2-1; 11 bases line up with TRBD1. Germline values: CDR1 SGDLS, CDR2 YYNGEE. Trimming cost V 3 bases and J 6 bases; bases outside gene matches: 5. CDR3 length: 15 amino acids.

This rearrangement joins TRBV5-1 to TRBJ2-1, with 8 bases that match TRBD1. The J segment lost 9 bases and the V segment lost 5 bases, leaving 13 bases of the junction unmatched. Germline-derived CDR1 and CDR2 are SGHRS and YFSETQ. The CDR3 runs 15 residues. The CDR3 loop reads CASSFDRGDLGEQFF. CDR3 DNA: TGCGCCAGCAGTTTCGACAGGGGCGATTTAGGTGAGCAGTTCTTC.

Only one count was recorded for this clone. This chain joins TRBV5-1 and TRBJ2-1; 8 nucleotides align to TRBD1. There are 16 residues in the CDR3. Germline assignment: CDR1 SGHRS and CDR2 YFSETQ. V dropped 0 bases and J dropped 9; count of bases not matched to a gene: 11. CDR3 sequence (DNA): TGCGCCAGCAGCTTGGAACCGGGACAGGCGTCCGGTGAGCAGTTCTTC. Its protein product is CASSLEPGQASGEQFF.

This clone was counted a single time. The gene calls are TRBV28 and TRBJ2-1; D call uncertain. Germline V gives CDR1 MDHEN, CDR2 SYDVKM. V was trimmed by 3 bases and J by 6 bases, leaving 0 bases between them. This CDR3 is 10 amino acids long. Here the CDR3 DNA reads TGTGCCAGCAGTTTCAATGAGCAGTTCTTC. Translating it yields CASSFNEQFF.

The CDR3 DNA follows: TGTGCCAGCATCAAGGGATTAGGCTATAATTCACCCCTCCACTTT. Translating gives CASIKGLGYNSPLHF. The V call is TRBV6-1, the J call TRBJ1-6; D remains unclear. CDR3 length: 15 amino acids. Looked up from germline, CDR1 is MNHNS and CDR2 is SASEGT. With 7 bases removed from V and 3 bases from J, the gap between germline ends came to 13 bases.

J is TRBJ1-2 and V is TRBV2; D gene uncertain. The CDR3 runs to 13 residues. The V end lost 4 bases, the J end lost 4 bases, and 10 bases lay between the germline ends. Germline V gene data show CDR1 as SNHLY and CDR2 as FYNNEI. CDR3 in DNA: TGTGCCAGCAGTGGGCAGGCCCCCTATGGCTACACCTTC. Translated: CASSGQAPYGYTF.

The sample holds a few counts of this clone. This chain joins TRBV29-1 and TRBJ1-1, with 11 bases matching TRBD1. The CDR3 consists of 15 residues. Per germline, CDR1 SQVTM and CDR2 ANQGSEA. With 6 bases clipped from V and 0 bases from J, the junction kept 6 bases outside the gene matches. The chain's CDR3 is CSVADRGQVNTEAFF. CDR3 coding DNA: TGCAGCGTGGCGGACAGGGGGCAAGTGAACACTGAAGCTTTCTTT.

The chain employs TRBV5-1 and TRBJ2-1; D remains unclear. V dropped 4 bases and J dropped 2 bases, with 13 bases sitting between them. The V gene's germline CDR1 is SGHRS and CDR2 YFSETQ. The CDR3 sequence is 15 residues long. Here the CDR3 DNA reads TGCGCCAGCAGCCTCCACTTGGAGCCCTACAATGAGCAGTTCTTC. The encoded protein is CASSLHLEPYNEQFF.

The chain couples TRBV4-3 to TRBJ1-2, with 7 bases fitting TRBD1. CDR1 is LGHNA and CDR2 is YSLEER in the germline V gene. This CDR3 comprises 15 residues. V shed 3 bases, J shed 2 bases, and the junction held 6 bases outside the gene matches. The CDR3, as DNA: TGCGCCAGCAGCCAGGGGACAGAAGCCAACTATGGCTACACCTTC. Protein sequence: CASSQGTEANYGYTF.

The chain employs TRBV19 and TRBJ2-7, with TRBD1 matching 7 bases. The CDR3 spans 14 residues. Germline CDR1 LNHDA, CDR2 SQIVND (reference sequence). V shed 4 bases and J 2 bases; nucleotides not matched to a gene: 5. The CDR3 bases are TGTGCCAGTAGTAATAAGGGACAGACCTACGAGCAGTACTTC. Translated: CASSNKGQTYEQYF.

V is TRBV5-3 and J is TRBJ2-5; perhaps TRBD1 as D (5 bases). TRBV5-3 is sorted into the ORF group, with uncertain function. The V and J ends lost 4 bases and 1 base respectively, with 8 bases between them. The CDR3 is 13 residues long. CDR3 loop: CARSLTVQETQYF. CDR3 DNA sequence: TGTGCCAGAAGCCTGACAGTCCAAGAGACCCAGTACTTC.

The chain employs TRBV4-3 and TRBJ2-3; 9 nucleotides agree with TRBD1. The CDR3 runs to 16 residues. CDR1 is LGHNA, CDR2 YSLEER, per germline. Trimming took 0 bases from V and 2 from J; bases not matched to a gene: 3. In nucleotides, the CDR3 is TGCGCCAGCAGCCAAGACGGGACAGGGTCCACAGATACGCAGTATTTT. It is translated as CASSQDGTGSTDTQYF.

The J gene is TRBJ2-5, the V gene TRBV19; TRBD1 is a possible D gene (6 bases). Germline CDR1 is LNHDA and CDR2 is SQIVND (reference sequence). Trimming cost V 4 bases and J 5 bases, with 14 bases left between them. There are 14 residues in the CDR3. The CDR3, as DNA: TGTGCCAGTAGTAATCTGGGAACAGGGGAGACCCAGTACTTC. Translation gives CASSNLGTGETQYF.

This clone was recorded a few times. V and J are TRBV19 and TRBJ1-1; TRBD1 matches at 9 bases. CDR1 LNHDA and CDR2 SQIVND come from the germline V gene (reference sequence). Unmatched junction bases numbered 8, after V lost 7 bases and J lost 8 bases. The CDR3 is made up of 13 amino acids. CDR3 sequence: CASNHGDRVEAFF. The DNA of the CDR3 is TGTGCCAGTAACCATGGGGACAGGGTCGAAGCTTTCTTT.

The chain is built from TRBV10-2 and TRBJ2-1, with unresolved D. The germline V and J ends were trimmed by 4 bases and 5 bases, with 6 bases remaining between them. The length of the CDR3 is 12 residues. Looked up from germline, CDR1 is WSHSY and CDR2 is SAAADI. CDR3 sequence: CASSAGHNEQFF. Written as DNA, the CDR3 is TGCGCCAGCAGTGCCGGCCACAATGAGCAGTTCTTC.

The CDR3: CASSLSGGVSGELFF. CDR3 bases: TGTGCCAGCAGCTTATCGGGGGGCGTTTCCGGGGAGCTGTTTTTT. V usage is TRBV7-8 and J usage is TRBJ2-2; maybe TRBD2 (7 bases). From germline, CDR1 is SGHVS and CDR2 FQNEAQ. The CDR3 runs 15 residues. Trimming left V 2 bases short and J 6 bases short, with 13 bases between. Full variable domain (missing parts from reference TRBV7-8 and TRBJ2-2): GAGVSQSPRYKVAKRGQDVALRCDPISGHVSLFWYQQALGQGPEFLTYFQNEAQLDKSGLPSDRFFAERPEGSVSTLKIQRTQQEDSAVYLCASSLSGGVSGELFFGEGSRLTVL.

This clone was picked up one time. The chain uses TRBV9 and TRBJ2-3, with D unresolved. V gave up 5 bases and J gave up 3 bases, with 7 bases separating them. The germline CDR1 and CDR2 sequences are SGDLS and YYNGEE. This CDR3 has 12 residues. CDR3 amino acids: CASSLATDTQYF. In nucleotides, the CDR3 is TGTGCCAGCAGTCTGGCTACAGATACGCAGTATTTT.

V usage is TRBV5-1 and J usage is TRBJ2-7, with D hard to call. Germline V gene sequence: CDR1 SGHRS, CDR2 YFSETQ. The V end lost 0 bases, the J end lost 3 bases, and 10 bases lay between the germline ends. The CDR3 runs 14 residues. The CDR3 protein is CASSLVAADYEQYF. CDR3 bases: TGCGCCAGCAGCTTGGTCGCGGCGGACTACGAGCAGTACTTC.

The chain employs TRBV5-1 and TRBJ2-3, with D uncertain. The CDR3 has 16 residues. With 0 bases removed from V and 3 bases from J, the gap between germline ends came to 14 bases. CDR1 is SGHRS and CDR2 is YFSETQ in the germline V gene. The CDR3 reads CASSLGRAPPTDTQYF. The CDR3 DNA sequence: TGCGCCAGCAGCTTGGGCCGAGCCCCGCCGACAGATACGCAGTATTTT.

DNA of the CDR3: TGTGCCAGCAGCCCGGGACCTTATGGCTACACCTTC. It translates to CASSPGPYGYTF. The V call is TRBV7-2, the J call TRBJ1-2; the D gene is possibly TRBD1 (5 bases). The ends were cut back, 5 bases at V and 5 bases at J, with 9 bases in the middle. Germline loops: CDR1 SGHTA, CDR2 FQGNSA. This CDR3 is built from 12 residues.

This chain uses TRBV9 with TRBJ1-1; no clear D. CDR1 is SGDLS and CDR2 is YYNGEE in the germline V gene. This CDR3 spans 13 amino acids. V lost 4 bases to trimming and J lost 1 base, with 8 bases between them. Written as DNA, the CDR3 is TGTGCCAGCAGCCCGGGTGGGAACACTGAAGCTTTCTTT. Protein: CASSPGGNTEAFF.

The chain is built from TRBV11-2 and TRBJ2-7, with D uncertain. Per the germline V gene, CDR1 is SGHAT and CDR2 is FQNNGV. V dropped 3 bases and J dropped 7 bases, with 10 bases sitting between them. The CDR3 covers 12 residues. CDR3 DNA sequence: TGTGCCAGCAGCTTGGATACGCTGGAGCAGTACTTC. Its translation: CASSLDTLEQYF.

The CDR3 is CASSARDRGTETQYF. CDR3 DNA: TGCGCCAGCAGCGCCCGGGACAGGGGAACAGAGACCCAGTACTTC. The rearrangement uses TRBV5-1 and TRBJ2-5, with TRBD1 matching 10 bases. The CDR3 consists of 15 residues. The V segment lost 4 bases and the J segment 4 bases; nucleotides outside the gene matches: 7. Per germline, CDR1 SGHRS and CDR2 YFSETQ. Complete variable domain (other parts from reference TRBV5-1 and TRBJ2-5): KAGVTQTPRYLIKTRGQQVTLSCSPISGHRSVSWYQQTPGQGLQFLFEYFSETQRNKGNFPGRFSGRQFSNSRSEMNVSTLELGDSALYLCASSARDRGTETQYFGPGTRLLVL.

The J gene is TRBJ1-1, the V gene TRBV4-1, with unresolved D. V dropped 5 bases and J dropped 3 bases, with 16 bases sitting between them. This CDR3 comprises 15 residues. Germline CDR1 is MGHRA and CDR2 is YSYEKL. The CDR3 nucleotides read TGCGCCAGCAGCATCCAGGTCAGACCGCACACTGAAGCTTTCTTT. This sequence encodes CASSIQVRPHTEAFF.

The chain links TRBV5-1 to TRBJ2-3; D ambiguous. The CDR3 spans 11 residues. Germline V lookup: CDR1 SGHRS, CDR2 YFSETQ. Trimming shortened V by 2 bases and J by 6 bases, and 4 bases separated the two germline ends. Here the CDR3 DNA reads TGCGCCAGCAGCTTCCGGGATACGCAGTATTTT. Protein sequence: CASSFRDTQYF.